This section outlines one T cell receptor (beta chain) sequence together with its context. Methods used by the authors: Amplification with reference gene primers provided the estimates of nucleated cell counts. The assay was immunoSEQ multiplex PCR, and TCRdb's table has in-frame clones only and misses some. The DNA was the basis for D and trimming; V, J and clone size are from that table. The data hold approximately 210,000 clones, with 88% observed a single time. The data derive from a study of blood T cell repertoires in COVID-19. The TCR comes from a man between 18 and 29 years old with active or convalescent COVID-19. What was sequenced was peripheral blood.

The DNA for the CDR3 is TGTGCCTGGAGGGGGGGTAGCGGGAGCGTCTACGAGCAGTACTTC. Translation: CAWRGGSGSVYEQYF. The V and J genes are TRBV30 and TRBJ2-7, with 9 bases aligning to TRBD2. Germline V gene lookup returns CDR1 GTSNPN and CDR2 SVGIG (reference sequence). V shed 3 bases and J 3 bases; nucleotides not matched to a gene: 9. The CDR3 contains 15 residues.